Sequencing of this T cell receptor (beta chain) was carried out in a study of cytomegalovirus exposure and HLA in healthy donors. About this clone itself: As yet, its antigen is unknown.

Germline trimming cut 5 bases from V and 8 bases from J; bases unmatched to any gene: 14. The CDR3 runs 15 residues. Germline-derived CDR1 and CDR2 are SGHVS and FQNEAQ. General study points: From TCR beta sequences, most subjects' HLA-A and HLA-B alleles were reportedly predicted accurately. By HLA locus, TCR association rates varied in a later analysis, with DRB1 showing the most and HLA-C the fewest.

Primers included in the PCR were 60 Vbeta and 13 Jbeta primers. Repertoires were generated with immunoSEQ multiplex PCR, while TCRdb's copy carries only in-frame clones and drops some. The repertoire holds tens of thousands of clones, with around 75% as singletons. The chain is built from TRBV7-8 and TRBJ1-2; TRBD1 agrees at 7 bases. This clonotype was obtained from a man aged 60-69 years in good health and CMV-seropositive. Specimen: PBMCs. CDR3 coding DNA: TGTGCCAGCAGCCCACCTCTTTCGCGACAGGGAGGCTACACCTTC. Translation: CASSPPLSRQGGYTF. Together with reference TRBV7-8 and TRBJ1-2, the CDR3 gives the full variable domain: GAGVSQSPRYKVAKRGQDVALRCDPISGHVSLFWYQQALGQGPEFLTYFQNEAQLDKSGLPSDRFFAERPEGSVSTLKIQRTQQEDSAVYLCASSPPLSRQGGYTFGSGTRLTVV.